This entry lists 26 T cell receptor beta chains sequenced from one sample in a study of cytomegalovirus exposure and HLA in healthy donors. 60 Vbeta and 13 Jbeta primers were used in PCR. TCRdb's copy holds only in-frame clones and misses some; the assay was immunoSEQ multiplex PCR. The sample has approximately 170,000 clones. The sequenced sample consisted of PBMCs. The receptor source for this set is a woman younger than 30 in good health and CMV-seropositive.

The genes are TRBV11-1 and TRBJ2-1, with 10 bases identical to TRBD2. CDR3 length: 17 amino acids. From germline, CDR1 is SGHAT and CDR2 FQDESV (reference sequence). The J segment lost 4 bases and the V segment lost 5 bases, leaving 11 bases of the junction unmatched. DNA of the CDR3: TGTGCCAGCAGCCCCCGCTGGACTAGCGGAACTTACAATGAGCAGTTCTTC. This translates into CASSPRWTSGTYNEQFF.

This chain's CDR3 is CASSQDDGTALGDNEKLFF. The CDR3 nucleotides read TGCGCCAGCAGCCAAGATGACGGGACAGCCCTGGGTGATAATGAAAAACTGTTTTTT. The chain combines TRBV4-1 with TRBJ1-4; TRBD1 matches 7 bases. Germline V gene sequence: CDR1 MGHRA, CDR2 YSYEKL. Germline trimming cut 0 bases from V and 4 bases from J; bases unmatched to any gene: 14. There are 19 residues in the CDR3.

The chain employs TRBV5-6 and TRBJ1-2; tentatively, D is TRBD1 (6 bases). Germline V gene lookup returns CDR1 SGHDT and CDR2 YYEEEE. The CDR3 extends over 13 amino acids. Trimming cost V 1 base and J 7 bases, with 11 bases left between them. The CDR3 loop is CASSLNRVSGYTF. CDR3 DNA sequence: TGTGCCAGCAGCTTGAACAGGGTTTCTGGCTACACCTTC.

V gene TRBV5-1 combines with J gene TRBJ2-5; 12 bases fit TRBD2. The trim removed 1 base at V and 12 bases at J, leaving 7 bases unmatched. The CDR3 extends over 14 amino acids. Germline CDR1 reads SGHRS; CDR2 reads YFSETQ. CDR3: CASSLYSSGGGKYF. CDR3 sequence (DNA): TGCGCCAGCAGCTTGTATTCTAGCGGGGGGGGCAAGTACTTC.

This chain connects TRBV2 to TRBJ1-2, with 10 bases fitting TRBD1. This CDR3 comprises 15 residues. CDR1 is SNHLY, CDR2 FYNNEI, per germline. Germline trimming cut 6 bases from V and 0 bases from J; bases unmatched to any gene: 4. CDR3 region: CASSADRGPNYGYTF. CDR3 bases: TGTGCCAGCAGCGCAGACAGGGGGCCTAACTATGGCTACACCTTC.

This chain uses TRBV4-2 with TRBJ1-2; the D is unclear. The CDR3 length is 15 residues. CDR1 LGHNA and CDR2 YNFKEQ come from the germline V gene. V shed 0 bases and J shed 4 bases, with 12 bases lying between them. The CDR3 is CASSQDGSGGYGYTF. Written as DNA, the CDR3 is TGTGCCAGCAGCCAAGATGGCTCAGGAGGCTATGGCTACACCTTC.

The CDR3 nucleotides read TGTGCCAGCTCACTACCGGGACTAGCGATCAGAAATGAGCAGTTCTTC. Protein: CASSLPGLAIRNEQFF. The genes are TRBV18 and TRBJ2-1; 10 bases match TRBD2. CDR1 is KGHSH, CDR2 LQKENI, per germline. Trimming cost V 4 bases and J 7 bases; bases outside gene matches: 10. The CDR3 is made up of 16 amino acids. The full variable domain, its missing parts supplied by reference TRBV18 and TRBJ2-1, is NAGVMQNPRHLVRRRGQEARLRCSPMKGHSHVYWYRQLPEEGLKFMVYLQKENIIDESGMPKERFSAEFPKEGPSILRIQQVVRGDSAAYFCASSLPGLAIRNEQFFGPGTRLTVL.

The gene calls are TRBV5-6 and TRBJ2-7, with D possibly TRBD1 on 6 matching bases. CDR3 size: 12 residues. Germline V CDR1 and CDR2: SGHDT, YYEEEE. Deletions cut 0 bases from V and 7 bases from J, with 8 bases between. The chain's CDR3 is CASSLADREQYF. Here the CDR3 DNA reads TGTGCCAGCAGCTTGGCCGACAGGGAGCAGTACTTC. The full variable domain, with the rest looked up from reference TRBV5-6 and TRBJ2-7, is DAGVTQSPTHLIKTRGQQVTLRCSPKSGHDTVSWYQQALGQGPQFIFQYYEEEERQRGNFPDRFSGHQFPNYSSELNVNALLLGDSALYLCASSLADREQYFGPGTRLTVT.

The V call is TRBV4-1, the J call TRBJ1-3; D may be TRBD1 (5 bases). The CDR3 totals 15 residues. V lost 5 bases and J lost 0, with 11 bases in between. Per the germline V gene, CDR1 is MGHRA and CDR2 is YSYEKL. The CDR3 reads CASSIGGGSGNTIYF. CDR3 nucleotide sequence: TGCGCCAGCAGCATTGGGGGGGGCTCTGGAAACACCATATATTTT.

The rearrangement uses TRBV29-1 and TRBJ2-4; D possibly corresponds to TRBD2 (5 bases). Trimming removed 1 base from V and 7 bases from J, with 11 bases in between. Germline assignment: CDR1 SQVTM and CDR2 ANQGSEA. The CDR3 consists of 13 residues. CDR3 amino acids: CSVEVTSGNIQYF. DNA of the CDR3: TGCAGCGTTGAAGTGACCTCGGGGAACATTCAGTACTTC.

V is TRBV5-1 and J is TRBJ2-5, with TRBD2 matching 12 bases. Trimming took 0 bases from V and 4 from J; bases not matched to a gene: 4. The germline gives CDR1 SGHRS, CDR2 YFSETQ. This CDR3 has 16 residues. Here the CDR3 reads CASSLDLAGGGETQYF. DNA for the CDR3: TGCGCCAGCAGCTTGGATCTAGCGGGAGGGGGAGAGACCCAGTACTTC.

The gene calls are TRBV5-6 and TRBJ2-7; 7 bases are shared with TRBD2. This CDR3 is 13 amino acids long. Germline V gene sequence: CDR1 SGHDT, CDR2 YYEEEE. V lost 4 bases to trimming and J lost 3 bases; unmatched junction nucleotides: 4. The CDR3 loop reads CASSPGTNYEQYF. CDR3 nucleotides: TGTGCCAGCAGCCCAGGGACTAACTACGAGCAGTACTTC.

J is TRBJ1-1 and V is TRBV2; no clear D. CDR1 and CDR2 from the germline V gene are SNHLY and FYNNEI. Trimming shortened V by 1 base and J by 7 bases, and 13 bases separated the two germline ends. The CDR3 runs to 14 residues. In DNA, the CDR3 is TGTGCCAGCAGTGAAGTGGGTGAGGGTGGTGAAGCTTTCTTT. It specifies CASSEVGEGGEAFF.

V usage is TRBV19 and J usage is TRBJ2-2; maybe TRBD2 (6 bases). The CDR3 is made up of 13 amino acids. Germline V lookup: CDR1 LNHDA, CDR2 SQIVND (reference sequence). Trimming removed 11 bases at V and 0 bases at J, with 10 bases between. CDR3 bases: TGTGCCTCTAGCGTTGCGAACACCGGGGAGCTGTTTTTT. Translation gives CASSVANTGELFF.

The chain employs TRBV29-1 and TRBJ1-6; tentatively, D is TRBD1 (5 bases). Germline V gene data show CDR1 as SQVTM and CDR2 as ANQGSEA. V lost 6 bases and J lost 7, with 13 bases in between. This CDR3 contains 13 residues. In nucleotides, the CDR3 is TGCAGCGTAAAGACAGCGGGGAATTCACCCCTCCACTTT. Protein: CSVKTAGNSPLHF.

V usage is TRBV6-5 and J usage is TRBJ1-1; no clear D gene. This CDR3 is 14 amino acids long. Trimming took off 1 base at V and 5 bases at J, with 11 bases between the two ends. CDR1 is MNHEY, CDR2 SVGAGI, per germline. The CDR3 DNA sequence: TGTGCCAGCAGTTACTTTGCAGGAGGAACTGAAGCTTTCTTT. Its protein is CASSYFAGGTEAFF.

CDR3 in amino acids: CAWSEQENQPQHF. For the CDR3, the DNA is TGTGCCTGGAGTGAACAGGAGAATCAGCCCCAGCATTTT. V usage is TRBV30 and J usage is TRBJ1-5, with D tentatively TRBD1 (5 bases). The CDR3 is 13 residues long. V lost 1 base and J 4 bases, leaving 8 bases between the germline ends. CDR1 GTSNPN and CDR2 SVGIG come from the germline V gene (reference sequence).

The chain combines TRBV7-2 with TRBJ1-2, with 10 bases lining up with TRBD1. The J segment lost 6 bases and the V segment lost 5 bases, leaving 6 bases of the junction unmatched. Germline V gives CDR1 SGHTA, CDR2 FQGNSA. The CDR3 is 14 amino acids. In nucleotides, the CDR3 is TGTGCCAGCAGCAACGACAGGGGGCGGAATGGCTACACCTTC. Translation gives CASSNDRGRNGYTF.

This sequence joins TRBV19 and TRBJ2-2; 7 bases match TRBD2. The CDR3 covers 13 residues. The V segment lost 3 bases and the J segment 7 bases; nucleotides outside the gene matches: 2. Germline V gene lookup returns CDR1 LNHDA and CDR2 SQIVND (reference sequence). The CDR3 loop is CASSIPGGGELFF. The CDR3 coding sequence is TGTGCCAGTAGTATTCCGGGGGGCGGGGAGCTGTTTTTT.

This sequence joins TRBV4-1 and TRBJ2-2, with TRBD2 as a possible D gene (6 bases). V was shortened by 0 bases and J by 3 bases, with 11 bases between the two germline ends. CDR3 size: 16 residues. Germline assignment: CDR1 MGHRA and CDR2 YSYEKL. The CDR3 nucleotides are TGCGCCAGCAGCCAAGAAACAGGACTATACACCGGGGAGCTGTTTTTT. Amino acids: CASSQETGLYTGELFF.

This chain uses TRBV4-3 with TRBJ1-1, with no clear D. The CDR3 length is 15 residues. Germline V gene data show CDR1 as LGHNA and CDR2 as YSLEER. Trimming removed 1 base at V and 3 bases at J, with 12 bases between. The CDR3 loop is CASSQVYTDDTEAFF. The CDR3 DNA reads as TGCGCCAGCAGCCAAGTTTATACAGATGACACTGAAGCTTTCTTT.

The rearrangement uses TRBV4-2 and TRBJ1-4; tentatively, D is TRBD1 (5 bases). Germline V gene sequence: CDR1 LGHNA, CDR2 YNFKEQ. This CDR3 region has 15 residues. Trimming removed 4 bases from V and 7 bases from J, with 16 bases in between. The CDR3 region has the DNA TGTGCCAGCAGCCGGGGACTGGGGCTCAGTGAAAAACTGTTTTTT. Translating it yields CASSRGLGLSEKLFF.

The chain employs TRBV10-2 and TRBJ2-5; 8 nucleotides align to TRBD1. The J call may be incorrect, as the DNA end agrees better with TRBJ2-7. Germline V gene sequence: CDR1 WSHSY, CDR2 SAAADI. The CDR3 is 15 residues long. CDR3 nucleotide sequence: TGCGCCAGCAGTGTTAGACGGGACAGGAACTACGAGCAGTACTTC. This gives the protein CASSVRRDRNYEQYF.

The chain joins TRBV28 to TRBJ1-2; no reliable D call. Per the germline V gene, CDR1 is MDHEN and CDR2 is SYDVKM. V lost 1 base to trimming and J lost 5 bases, with 23 bases between them. The CDR3 is made up of 18 amino acids. CDR3 protein: CASSLFSVGFLAAYGYTF. The CDR3 DNA reads TGTGCCAGCAGTTTATTTTCAGTAGGTTTCCTTGCAGCGTATGGCTACACCTTC.

The chain employs TRBV2 and TRBJ2-5; D not certain. From germline, CDR1 is SNHLY and CDR2 FYNNEI. This CDR3 is 12 amino acids long. Trimming left V 4 bases short and J 5 bases short, with 8 bases between. The CDR3 region is CASSVSEETQYF. Written as DNA, the CDR3 is TGTGCCAGCAGTGTCTCGGAGGAGACCCAGTACTTC.

The chain couples TRBV2 to TRBJ2-2; no clear D. CDR3 length equals 12 residues. Germline V lookup: CDR1 SNHLY, CDR2 FYNNEI. The ends were cut back, 10 bases at V and 3 bases at J, with 9 bases in the middle. Written as DNA, the CDR3 is TGTGCCACCCTGAGGTACACCGGGGAGCTGTTTTTT. Translation: CATLRYTGELFF.